What follows is one TCR beta chain and its context. The sample comes from a study of response to subunit inactivated influenza vaccine. TCRdb re-called the RT-PCR reads through MiXCR, storing one row per CDR3 protein. The sample gives 550,000 to 650,000 distinct CDR3 sequences, approximately 12% of which show up once; 10% to 13% is in the top ten. This TCR was sampled from a man in his fifties or sixties who received an inactivated influenza vaccine. This sample comprised PBMCs from blood, obtained on the day of vaccination.

CDR3: CACRGRPVGYTF. CDR3 coding DNA: TGTGCCTGCCGGGGACGGCCTGTTGGCTACACCTTC. The chain links TRBV30 to TRBJ1-2; tentative D call: TRBD1 (5 bases). The CDR3 consists of 12 residues. Trimming removed 6 bases at V and 7 bases at J, with 15 bases between. The germline V gene encodes CDR1 GTSNPN and CDR2 SVGIG (reference sequence).